These 10 T cell receptor beta chains came from one sample sequenced in a study of cytomegalovirus exposure and HLA in healthy donors. The PCR contained 60 Vbeta and 13 Jbeta primers. Profiling relied on immunoSEQ multiplex PCR, and the TCRdb table lists in-frame clones only, not all of them. Of roughly 100,000 clones listed, more than 65% are singletons. Input material: PBMCs. All receptors derive from a woman under 30 in good health and CMV-seropositive.

The J gene is TRBJ2-5, the V gene TRBV9, with 7 positions matching TRBD2. The CDR3 totals 15 residues. V lost 4 bases, J lost 0 bases, and 6 bases stayed unmatched. Germline lookup yields CDR1 SGDLS and CDR2 YYNGEE. The CDR3 DNA reads TGTGCCAGCAGCCCAGGGACTACCTACCAAGAGACCCAGTACTTC. Translated: CASSPGTTYQETQYF.

This rearrangement joins TRBV19 to TRBJ1-5; D is unclear. Germline V CDR1 and CDR2: LNHDA, SQIVND (reference sequence). There are 12 residues in the CDR3. The V gene lost 3 bases and the J gene lost 4 bases, with 4 bases spanning the gap. This CDR3 is CASSIPNQPQHF. Written as DNA, the CDR3 is TGTGCCAGTAGTATCCCTAATCAGCCCCAGCATTTT.

The rearrangement joins TRBV14 to TRBJ1-1; 7 positions agree with TRBD1. V was pared by 2 bases and J by 5 bases, with 8 bases of the junction left unmatched. CDR3 size: 15 residues. Looked up from germline, CDR1 is SGHDN and CDR2 is FVKESK. CDR3 region: CASSQYEGARTEAFF. CDR3 nucleotide sequence: TGTGCCAGCAGCCAATATGAGGGGGCGCGGACTGAAGCTTTCTTT.

The V call is TRBV5-1, the J call TRBJ1-1; the D gene is possibly TRBD1 (5 bases). The CDR3 runs 12 residues. Germline V gene sequence: CDR1 SGHRS, CDR2 YFSETQ. V was pared by 4 bases and J by 4 bases, with 8 bases between. CDR3 nucleotides: TGCGCCAGCAGCGAAGGGGCCACTGAAGCTTTCTTT. It yields the protein CASSEGATEAFF.

This clone was counted a few times. This chain links TRBV5-1 with TRBJ2-1; the D is unclear. The CDR3 runs to 14 residues. The ends were cut back, 1 base at V and 8 bases at J, with 13 bases in the middle. Per the germline V gene, CDR1 is SGHRS and CDR2 is YFSETQ. CDR3 residues: CASSLRVGSDEQFF. The CDR3, as DNA: TGCGCCAGCAGCTTGAGAGTCGGCAGCGATGAGCAGTTCTTC.

V gene TRBV10-3 combines with J gene TRBJ1-4; a possible D gene is TRBD1 (6 bases). Germline lookup yields CDR1 ENHRY and CDR2 SYGVKD. The CDR3 is 15 residues long. Trimming pared 2 bases from V and 0 bases from J, leaving 7 bases between. In DNA, the CDR3 is TGTGCCATCAGTGAGGACAGGACAACTAATGAAAAACTGTTTTTT. Translated: CAISEDRTTNEKLFF.

To note about this clone: This same CDR3 is encoded by further DNA sequences in the sample. The chain uses TRBV7-8 and TRBJ1-6; 10 bases match TRBD1. J lost 10 bases, V lost 4 bases, and 10 bases had no gene match. The CDR3 has 16 amino acids. Germline lookup yields CDR1 SGHVS and CDR2 FQNEAQ. CDR3 sequence (DNA): TGTGCCAGCAGCTCCCGGGACAGGGGTAGTGACTCACCCCTCCACTTT. Translated: CASSSRDRGSDSPLHF.

The chain uses TRBV5-6 and TRBJ1-5, with TRBD1 matching 12 bases. CDR3 length: 16 amino acids. Trimming removed 4 bases from V and 5 bases from J; junction bases left unmatched: 7. The germline V gene encodes CDR1 SGHDT and CDR2 YYEEEE. The CDR3 spells CASSPGGQGAHQPQHF. CDR3 nucleotides: TGTGCCAGCAGCCCAGGGGGACAGGGGGCTCATCAGCCCCAGCATTTT.

The chain joins TRBV5-6 to TRBJ2-7, with TRBD2 as a possible D gene (5 bases). CDR1 is SGHDT and CDR2 is YYEEEE in the germline V gene. This CDR3 spans 14 amino acids. The ends were cut back, 2 bases at V and 1 base at J, with 10 bases in the middle. Here the CDR3 DNA reads TGTGCCAGCAGCTTTCGATTAGCGTCCTACGAGCAGTACTTC. Protein: CASSFRLASYEQYF.

The J gene is TRBJ2-7, the V gene TRBV27, with a tentative D call TRBD1 (7 bases). The germline V gene has CDR1 MNHEY and CDR2 SMNVEV (reference sequence). The CDR3 length is 15 residues. Trimming removed 5 bases at V and 2 bases at J, with 16 bases between. The CDR3: CASSKRDSGPYEQYF. The DNA of the CDR3 is TGTGCCAGCAGTAAAAGGGACAGCGGGCCCTACGAGCAGTACTTC.